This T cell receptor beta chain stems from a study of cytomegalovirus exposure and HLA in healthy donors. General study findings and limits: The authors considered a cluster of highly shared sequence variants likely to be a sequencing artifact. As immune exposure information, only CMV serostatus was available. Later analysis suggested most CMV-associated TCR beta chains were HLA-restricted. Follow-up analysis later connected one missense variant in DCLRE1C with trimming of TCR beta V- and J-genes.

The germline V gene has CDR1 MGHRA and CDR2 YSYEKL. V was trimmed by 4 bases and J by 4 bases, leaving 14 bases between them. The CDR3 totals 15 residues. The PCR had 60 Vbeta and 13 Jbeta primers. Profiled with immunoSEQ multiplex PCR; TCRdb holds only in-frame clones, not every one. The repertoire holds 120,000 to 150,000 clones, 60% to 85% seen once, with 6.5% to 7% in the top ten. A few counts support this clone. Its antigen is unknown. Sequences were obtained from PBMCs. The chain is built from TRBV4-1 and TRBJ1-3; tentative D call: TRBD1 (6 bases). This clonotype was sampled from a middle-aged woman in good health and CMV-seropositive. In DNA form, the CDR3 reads TGCGCCAGCAGCCTTATCACAGGGAGCGGAAACACCATATATTTT. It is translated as CASSLITGSGNTIYF.